Listed below are T cell receptor beta chains from one sample, sequenced in a study of CD8 T cells in Susac syndrome. TCRdb re-derived calls from the immunoSEQ multiplex PCR reads in MiXCR, one entry per CDR3 protein. The sample gives some 130,000 distinct CDR3 sequences, 75% to 90% of which show up once; 0.51% is in the top ten. Sequencing was performed on CD8+ T cells from PBMCs. These receptors originate from a human donor with multiple sclerosis. Each CDR3 is given with its conserved first and last residue. Fields, in order: clone size, V gene, D gene, J gene, CDR3 length, CDR3 protein, CDR3 DNA. The D gene is left open where the match is weak. Size values are once, few and many counts, or a class for expanded clones, and some rows have none.

abundance: .; v_gene: TRBV7-9; d_gene: .; j_gene: TRBJ2-3; len: 16; CDR3aa: CASSLFGGSSTDTQYF; CDR3nt: TGTGCCAGCAGCTTATTCGGGGGCTCCAGCACAGATACGCAGTATTTT
abundance: .; v_gene: TRBV7-9; d_gene: TRBD1; j_gene: TRBJ1-2; len: 15; CDR3aa: CASSLGTGFNYGYTF; CDR3nt: TGTGCCAGCAGCTTAGGGACAGGGTTTAACTATGGCTACACCTTC
abundance: .; v_gene: TRBV2; d_gene: TRBD1; j_gene: TRBJ2-7; len: 14; CDR3aa: CASYTGTGSNEQYF; CDR3nt: TGTGCCAGCTACACCGGGACAGGGTCTAACGAGCAGTACTTC
abundance: .; v_gene: TRBV4-2; d_gene: .; j_gene: TRBJ1-6; len: 19; CDR3aa: CASSQPSSGLGSYNSPLHF; CDR3nt: TGTGCCAGCAGCCAACCAAGCTCGGGGTTGGGCTCCTATAATTCACCCCTCCACTTT
abundance: .; v_gene: TRBV6-5; d_gene: .; j_gene: TRBJ1-3; len: 14; CDR3aa: CASSFESRADTIYF; CDR3nt: TGTGCCAGCAGCTTCGAAAGTCGCGCGGACACCATATATTTT
abundance: .; v_gene: TRBV6-5; d_gene: .; j_gene: TRBJ1-1; len: 13; CDR3aa: CASSPRDRTEAFF; CDR3nt: TGTGCCAGCAGTCCCAGAGACAGGACTGAAGCTTTCTTT
abundance: .; v_gene: TRBV9; d_gene: .; j_gene: TRBJ2-2; len: 14; CDR3aa: CASSYAEGSGELFF; CDR3nt: TGTGCCAGCAGCTACGCAGAAGGGTCCGGGGAGCTGTTTTTT
abundance: .; v_gene: TRBV24-1; d_gene: .; j_gene: TRBJ2-1; len: 14; CDR3aa: CATSDPKDYNEQFF; CDR3nt: TGTGCCACCAGTGATCCAAAGGACTACAATGAGCAGTTCTTC
abundance: .; v_gene: TRBV24-1; d_gene: TRBD2; j_gene: TRBJ2-1; len: 14; CDR3aa: CATRLSGRDNEQFF; CDR3nt: TGTGCCACCAGGCTGAGCGGGAGGGACAATGAGCAGTTCTTC
abundance: .; v_gene: TRBV4-1; d_gene: TRBD1; j_gene: TRBJ2-1; len: 17; CDR3aa: CASSQDGRQGLYNEQFF; CDR3nt: TGCGCCAGCAGCCAAGATGGACGACAGGGCCTCTACAATGAGCAGTTCTTC
abundance: once; v_gene: TRBV19; d_gene: .; j_gene: TRBJ2-1; len: 14; CDR3aa: CASSIGEPHNVQFF; CDR3nt: TGTGCCAGTAGTATCGGGGAGCCACACAATGTGCAGTTCTTC
abundance: few; v_gene: TRBV6-1; d_gene: .; j_gene: TRBJ2-7; len: 13; CDR3aa: CASGWGSSYEQYF; CDR3nt: TGTGCCAGTGGCTGGGGCAGCTCCTACGAGCAGTACTTC
abundance: .; v_gene: TRBV19; d_gene: TRBD1; j_gene: TRBJ1-1; len: 14; CDR3aa: CASSPGGGRTEAFF; CDR3nt: TGTGCCAGTAGCCCAGGGGGCGGTAGGACTGAAGCTTTCTTT
abundance: .; v_gene: TRBV7-2; d_gene: .; j_gene: TRBJ1-6; len: 13; CDR3aa: CASSLGFGSPLHF; CDR3nt: TGTGCCAGCAGCTTAGGGTTCGGTTCACCCCTCCACTTT
abundance: .; v_gene: TRBV13; d_gene: TRBD2; j_gene: TRBJ2-3; len: 15; CDR3aa: CASSEPGGPEDTQYF; CDR3nt: TGTGCCAGCAGCGAGCCGGGAGGGCCGGAAGATACGCAGTATTTT
abundance: once; v_gene: TRBV7-9; d_gene: .; j_gene: TRBJ2-1; len: 16; CDR3aa: CASSLPDSVNYNEQFF; CDR3nt: TGTGCCAGCAGCTTGCCGGACAGTGTGAACTACAATGAGCAGTTCTTC
abundance: few; v_gene: TRBV5-1; d_gene: .; j_gene: TRBJ1-1; len: 12; CDR3aa: CASRDGPDEAFF; CDR3nt: TGCGCCAGCAGAGATGGGCCAGATGAAGCTTTCTTT